Presented here are 25 T cell receptor beta chains from one specimen sequenced in a study of molecular identifiers for immune sequencing clone quantification. Using its own MiXCR run on the PCR reads, TCRdb lists one record per CDR3 protein. The sample lists under 800,000 distinct CDR3 sequences, roughly 23% occurring once. Sequenced input: naive CD8+ T cells from blood, with Jurkat cell RNA spiked in. Subset meaning: FACS-sorted CD8+CD4-CCR7+CD45RA+ naive T cells. The receptor set was obtained from a human donor in good health. Some libraries in this study had Jurkat cell RNA spiked in.

Concerning this clonotype itself: A read error may produce the germline difference seen at one junction end. The V and J genes are TRBV7-9 and TRBJ2-5, with 8 positions matching TRBD1. The CDR3 contains 16 residues. Germline V gives CDR1 SEHNR, CDR2 FQNEAQ (reference sequence). The CDR3 loop is CASSFPAGQDQEPQYF. CDR3 sequence (DNA): TGTGCCAGCAGCTTTCCGGCGGGACAGGACCAAGAGCCCCAGTACTTC.

There are a few counts of this clonotype. The V call is TRBV6-2 or TRBV6-3, the J call TRBJ2-1; D is possibly TRBD2 (7 bases). CDR3 length: 15 amino acids. Germline assignment: CDR1 MNHEY and CDR2 SVGEGT. The ends were cut back, 5 bases at V and 4 bases at J, with 15 bases in the middle. The CDR3 sequence: CASSPQGGGYNEQFF. CDR3 sequence (DNA): TGTGCCAGCAGTCCACAGGGAGGGGGGTACAATGAGCAGTTCTTC.

At least ten counts were recorded for this clonotype. V and J are TRBV6-5 and TRBJ1-6, with 7 bases lining up with TRBD1. Per the germline V gene, CDR1 is MNHEY and CDR2 is SVGAGI. CDR3 length: 15 amino acids. V was clipped by 5 bases and J by 5 bases; unmatched bases: 6. CDR3 amino acids: CASSRPGQNNSPLHF. DNA of the CDR3: TGTGCCAGCAGTCGGCCGGGACAGAATAATTCACCCCTCCACTTT.

This chain connects TRBV5-6 to TRBJ2-7; TRBD2 matches at 10 bases. Trimming took 4 bases from V and 6 from J; bases not matched to a gene: 10. CDR3 length: 15 residues. Germline CDR1 reads SGHDT; CDR2 reads YYEEEE. CDR3 in DNA: TGTGCCAGCAGCCGGCGCAGCGGGAGGGCCTTCGAGCAGTACTTC. Translating it yields CASSRRSGRAFEQYF. The complete variable domain, with remaining parts taken from reference TRBV5-6 and TRBJ2-7, reads DAGVTQSPTHLIKTRGQQVTLRCSPKSGHDTVSWYQQALGQGPQFIFQYYEEEERQRGNFPDRFSGHQFPNYSSELNVNALLLGDSALYLCASSRRSGRAFEQYFGPGTRLTVT.

In this sample, this clonotype turned up once. A much larger clone sits a single nucleotide away, making a read error possible. The V gene is TRBV9, the J gene TRBJ2-3, with a weak D call TRBD1 (5 bases). Germline CDR1 reads SGDLS; CDR2 reads YYNGEE. The CDR3 consists of 13 residues. The CDR3 bases are TGTGCCAGCTGCGTAGATGACAGCCTTACGCAGTATTTT. It translates to CASCVDDSLTQYF.

The chain has TRBV20-1 and TRBJ2-1, with a weak D call TRBD2 (6 bases). The germline gives CDR1 DFQATT, CDR2 SNEGSKA (reference sequence). This CDR3 is built from 16 residues. Trimming removed 6 bases at V and 3 bases at J, with 21 bases between. CDR3 sequence (DNA): TGCAGTGCCCCAAACGGCCGGCGACTAGTCTACAATGAGCAGTTCTTC. It codes for CSAPNGRRLVYNEQFF.

The chain joins TRBV19 to TRBJ2-5, with 8 bases fitting TRBD1. Germline CDR1 reads LNHDA; CDR2 reads SQIVND (reference sequence). The CDR3 consists of 15 residues. V was clipped by 2 bases and J by 4 bases; unmatched bases: 6. The CDR3 DNA sequence: TGTGCCAGTAGTATACGACAGGGGCTAGGAGAGACCCAGTACTTC. It is translated as CASSIRQGLGETQYF.

This clonotype occurred many times. The CDR3 DNA reads TGCGCCAGCAGCCAAGATGGGGTAGCGGGGAATGAGCAGTTCTTC. The encoded protein is CASSQDGVAGNEQFF. V gene TRBV4-1 combines with J gene TRBJ2-1; 8 bases align to TRBD2. CDR1 and CDR2 (germline): MGHRA, YSYEKL. V dropped 0 bases and J dropped 7; count of bases not matched to a gene: 5. The CDR3 totals 15 residues.

This clonotype was recorded at least ten times. This sequence joins TRBV13 and TRBJ1-5, with 10 positions matching TRBD1. The CDR3 length is 16 residues. Germline V gives CDR1 PRHDT, CDR2 FYEKMQ (reference sequence). V was clipped by 5 bases and J by 3 bases; unmatched bases: 7. The CDR3 DNA follows: TGTGCCAGCAGCAGACAGGGGGCTGTCGACAATCAGCCCCAGCATTTT. Amino acids: CASSRQGAVDNQPQHF.

A note on this clonotype: Since a much larger clone is just one base distant, this may be a read error. This chain links TRBV7-9 with TRBJ2-3; D uncertain. Germline V gives CDR1 SEHNR, CDR2 FQNEAQ (reference sequence). Trimming removed 4 bases from V and 5 bases from J, with 16 bases in between. This CDR3 has 15 residues. This chain's CDR3 is CASSYSETGLDTQYF. The CDR3 nucleotides are TGTGCCAGCAGCTACAGCGAAACGGGCTTAGATACGCAGTATTTT.

Regarding this clonotype: Possible read error: a much larger clone is one base away. This sequence joins TRBV7-2 and TRBJ2-1; D perhaps matches TRBD2 (6 bases). The V gene's germline CDR1 is SGHTA and CDR2 FQGNSA. The CDR3 length is 15 residues. With 5 bases removed from V and 4 bases from J, the gap between germline ends came to 15 bases. Here the CDR3 DNA reads TGTGCCAGCAGCCTCATAGCGGAGGGTTACAATGAGCAGTTCTTC. Residues: CASSLIAEGYNEQFF.

The sample holds many counts of this clonotype. This chain connects TRBV20-1 to TRBJ2-3, with TRBD2 matching over 12 bases. In germline, CDR1 is DFQATT, CDR2 SNEGSKA (reference sequence). The CDR3 is made up of 16 amino acids. With 6 bases clipped from V and 5 bases from J, the junction kept 12 bases outside the gene matches. CDR3 in DNA: TGCAGTGCCAACGAACCTAGCGGGGGGGCCCAAGATACGCAGTATTTT. It yields the protein CSANEPSGGAQDTQYF.

At least ten counts were recorded for this clonotype. The chain uses TRBV7-9 and TRBJ1-6; D is undetermined. Germline CDR1 SEHNR, CDR2 FQNEAQ (reference sequence). The CDR3 totals 15 residues. V was clipped by 1 base and J by 4 bases, with 8 bases between them. The CDR3 region has the DNA TGTGCCAGCAGCTTAGTAGGCGATTATAATTCACCCCTCCACTTT. This gives the protein CASSLVGDYNSPLHF.

V usage is TRBV5-6 and J usage is TRBJ2-7; TRBD2 aligns across 9 bases. V shed 1 base and J 3 bases; nucleotides not matched to a gene: 8. The CDR3 is 16 residues long. The germline CDR1 and CDR2 sequences are SGHDT and YYEEEE. CDR3: CASSLRAGGLDYEQYF. DNA of the CDR3: TGTGCCAGCAGCTTGCGAGCGGGGGGATTAGACTACGAGCAGTACTTC.

This clonotype was found many times. The CDR3 nucleotides are TGTGCCAGCTCAATAAGCCGGAGCAATCAGCCCCAGCATTTT. Translation gives CASSISRSNQPQHF. The gene calls are TRBV18 and TRBJ1-5; D is unresolved. The ends were cut back, 5 bases at V and 1 base at J, with 9 bases in the middle. The CDR3 covers 14 residues. Germline CDR1 reads KGHSH; CDR2 reads LQKENI. The variable domain in full, completed from reference TRBV18 and TRBJ1-5, reads NAGVMQNPRHLVRRRGQEARLRCSPMKGHSHVYWYRQLPEEGLKFMVYLQKENIIDESGMPKERFSAEFPKEGPSILRIQQVVRGDSAAYFCASSISRSNQPQHFGDGTRLSIL.

This clonotype has a count of ten or more. The chain is built from TRBV20-1 and TRBJ2-7; 7 nucleotides line up with TRBD2. The CDR3 is 15 amino acids. Germline CDR1 is DFQATT and CDR2 is SNEGSKA (reference sequence). V shed 0 bases, J shed 3 bases, and the junction held 8 bases outside the gene matches. The CDR3 loop is CSARDLAEPHYEQYF. The CDR3, as DNA: TGCAGTGCTAGAGACCTAGCGGAACCGCACTACGAGCAGTACTTC.

This clonotype has only a few counts. J is TRBJ2-7 and V is TRBV19, with D uncertain. V was cut by 6 bases and J by 4 bases, with 13 bases left in between. The CDR3 has 13 residues. The germline V gene encodes CDR1 LNHDA and CDR2 SQIVND (reference sequence). CDR3 coding DNA: TGTGCCAGTAGCCCAAAGCTCCCTTACGAGCAGTACTTC. This sequence encodes CASSPKLPYEQYF.

The chain couples TRBV4-1 to TRBJ2-3; TRBD2 aligns across 12 bases. Germline values: CDR1 MGHRA, CDR2 YSYEKL. This CDR3 has 16 amino acids. V was pared by 6 bases and J by 2 bases, with 6 bases of the junction left unmatched. The CDR3 DNA reads as TGCGCCAGCAGAACAGGACTAGCGGGAACCACAGATACGCAGTATTTT. Encoded protein: CASRTGLAGTTDTQYF.

This clonotype was recorded a few times. The chain carries TRBV6-6 and TRBJ2-5; 11 nucleotides agree with TRBD1. V lost 2 bases, J lost 1 base, and 3 bases stayed unmatched. The CDR3 runs to 16 residues. The germline CDR1 and CDR2 sequences are MNHNY and SVGAGI (reference sequence). CDR3 nucleotide sequence: TGTGCCAGCAGTTACGGACAGGGGGCGCCCCAAGAGACCCAGTACTTC. Protein product: CASSYGQGAPQETQYF.

This clonotype appeared many times. The chain carries TRBV13 and TRBJ2-3, with D possibly TRBD2 on 6 matching bases. V was shortened by 5 bases and J by 5 bases, with 17 bases between the two germline ends. The CDR3 length is 15 residues. CDR1 is PRHDT, CDR2 FYEKMQ, per germline (reference sequence). This chain's CDR3 is CASSSRDFERDTQYF. CDR3 DNA: TGTGCCAGCAGCAGCCGGGACTTTGAGAGAGATACGCAGTATTTT.

On this clonotype itself: Germline is not matched at one junction end, which may reflect a read error. This chain uses TRBV9 with TRBJ2-2, with TRBD1 matching 8 bases. Germline V gene sequence: CDR1 SGDLS, CDR2 YYNGEE. This CDR3 has 16 residues. This CDR3 reads CASSPPGTGYTGELSF. The CDR3 DNA reads as TGTGCCAGCAGCCCACCTGGGACAGGATACACCGGGGAGCTGTCTTTT.

This clonotype occurred many times. The chain carries TRBV7-9 and TRBJ2-7; 8 nucleotides align to TRBD2. CDR1 and CDR2 from the germline V gene are SEHNR and FQNEAQ (reference sequence). The ends lost 2 bases at V and 3 bases at J; junction bases unmatched: 9. This CDR3 region has 16 residues. The CDR3 sequence: CASSLPRGSGIYEQYF. The CDR3 DNA reads TGTGCCAGCAGCTTACCCCGTGGTAGCGGGATCTACGAGCAGTACTTC.

This clonotype has at least ten counts. V gene TRBV9 combines with J gene TRBJ2-1; TRBD2 might be the D (6 bases). Germline V gives CDR1 SGDLS, CDR2 YYNGEE. Trimming cost V 3 bases and J 2 bases, with 9 bases left between them. This CDR3 has 14 residues. The CDR3 is CASSASDPYNEQFF. The CDR3, as DNA: TGTGCCAGCAGCGCTAGCGACCCCTACAATGAGCAGTTCTTC.

This clonotype was seen more than once but under ten times. The chain is built from TRBV7-9 and TRBJ1-1, with D unresolved. V lost 5 bases and J 3 bases, leaving 16 bases between the germline ends. The germline V gene encodes CDR1 SEHNR and CDR2 FQNEAQ (reference sequence). The CDR3 is made up of 15 amino acids. Here the CDR3 DNA reads TGTGCCAGCAGCGGCGGTCCGGGCGCGTACACTGAAGCTTTCTTT. This gives the protein CASSGGPGAYTEAFF.

This clonotype was recorded a few times. As DNA, the CDR3 is TGTGCCAGCAGCTTAGTCCCCCCAGCCGACTACAAGGCTGAGCAGTTCTTC. This translates into CASSLVPPADYKAEQFF. The chain uses TRBV7-9 and TRBJ2-1; D is perhaps TRBD2 (5 bases). The CDR3 sequence is 17 residues long. Germline V gives CDR1 SEHNR, CDR2 FQNEAQ (reference sequence). Trimming pared 1 base from V and 9 bases from J, leaving 22 bases between. The entire variable domain, with the rest obtained from reference TRBV7-9 and TRBJ2-1, is as follows: DTGVSQNPRHKITKRGQNVTFRCDPISEHNRLYWYRQTLGQGPEFLTYFQNEAQLEKSRLLSDRFSAERPKGSFSTLEIQRTEQGDSAMYLCASSLVPPADYKAEQFFGPGTRLTVL.